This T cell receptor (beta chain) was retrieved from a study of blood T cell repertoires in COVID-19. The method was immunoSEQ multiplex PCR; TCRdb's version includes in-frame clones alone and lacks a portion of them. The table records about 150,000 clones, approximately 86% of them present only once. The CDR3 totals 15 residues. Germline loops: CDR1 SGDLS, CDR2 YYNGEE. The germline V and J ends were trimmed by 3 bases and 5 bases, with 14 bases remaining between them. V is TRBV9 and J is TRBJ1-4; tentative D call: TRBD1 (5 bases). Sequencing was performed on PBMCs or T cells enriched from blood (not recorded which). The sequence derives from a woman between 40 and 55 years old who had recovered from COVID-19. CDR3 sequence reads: CASSDPRVSNEKLFF. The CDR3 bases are TGTGCCAGCAGCGACCCCAGGGTGTCGAATGAAAAACTGTTTTTT.